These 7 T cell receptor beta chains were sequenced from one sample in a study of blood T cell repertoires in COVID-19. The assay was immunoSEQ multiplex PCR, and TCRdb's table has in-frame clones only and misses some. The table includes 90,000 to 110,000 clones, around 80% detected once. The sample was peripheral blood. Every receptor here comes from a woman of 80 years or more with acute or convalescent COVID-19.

CDR3 nucleotides: TGTGCCAGCAGCTTGGAGGGGACCAATGAAAAACTGTTTTTT. The encoded protein is CASSLEGTNEKLFF. The gene calls are TRBV11-2 and TRBJ1-4; TRBD1 might be the D (5 bases). This CDR3 has 14 residues. CDR1 and CDR2 from the germline V gene are SGHAT and FQNNGV. V lost 3 bases and J lost 5, with 10 bases in between.

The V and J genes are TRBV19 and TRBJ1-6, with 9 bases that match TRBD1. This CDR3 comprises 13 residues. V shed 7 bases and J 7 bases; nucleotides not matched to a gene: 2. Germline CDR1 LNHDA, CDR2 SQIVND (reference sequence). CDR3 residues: CASKGQGNSPLHF. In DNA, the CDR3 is TGTGCCAGTAAGGGACAGGGAAATTCACCCCTCCACTTT.

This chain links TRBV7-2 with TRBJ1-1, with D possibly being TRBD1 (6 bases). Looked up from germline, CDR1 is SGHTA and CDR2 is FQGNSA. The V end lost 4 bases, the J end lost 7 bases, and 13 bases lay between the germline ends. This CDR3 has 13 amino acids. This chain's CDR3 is CASSSGTLLEAFF. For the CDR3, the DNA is TGTGCCAGCAGCTCCGGGACACTACTTGAAGCTTTCTTT.

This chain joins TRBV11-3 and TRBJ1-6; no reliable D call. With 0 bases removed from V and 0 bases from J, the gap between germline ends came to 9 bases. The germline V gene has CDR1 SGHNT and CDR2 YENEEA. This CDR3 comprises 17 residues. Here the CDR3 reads CASSLEVGSSYNSPLHF. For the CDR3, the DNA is TGTGCCAGCAGCTTAGAGGTCGGGAGCTCCTATAATTCACCCCTCCACTTT.

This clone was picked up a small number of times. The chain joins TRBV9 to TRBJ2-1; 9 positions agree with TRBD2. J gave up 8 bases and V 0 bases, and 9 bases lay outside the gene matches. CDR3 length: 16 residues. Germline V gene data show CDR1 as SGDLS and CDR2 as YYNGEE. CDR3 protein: CASSVGAGGPRDEQFF. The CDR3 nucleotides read TGTGCCAGCAGCGTAGGTGCGGGAGGGCCTAGGGATGAGCAGTTCTTC. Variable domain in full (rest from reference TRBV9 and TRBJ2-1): DSGVTQTPKHLITATGQRVTLRCSPRSGDLSVYWYQQSLDQGLQFLIQYYNGEERAKGNILERFSAQQFPDLHSELNLSSLELGDSALYFCASSVGAGGPRDEQFFGPGTRLTVL.

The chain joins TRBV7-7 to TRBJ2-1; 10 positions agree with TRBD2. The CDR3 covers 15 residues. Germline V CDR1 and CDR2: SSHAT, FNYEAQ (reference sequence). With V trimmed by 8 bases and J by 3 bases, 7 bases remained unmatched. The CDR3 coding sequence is TGTGCCAGCGGCCTAGCGGGAGATATCTACAATGAGCAGTTCTTC. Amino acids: CASGLAGDIYNEQFF.

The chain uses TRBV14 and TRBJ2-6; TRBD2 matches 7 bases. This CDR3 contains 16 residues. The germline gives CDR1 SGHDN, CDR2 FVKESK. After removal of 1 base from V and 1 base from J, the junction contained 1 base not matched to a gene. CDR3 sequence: CASSQVGGSGANVLTF. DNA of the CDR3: TGTGCCAGCAGCCAAGTGGGAGGGTCTGGGGCCAACGTCCTGACTTTC.